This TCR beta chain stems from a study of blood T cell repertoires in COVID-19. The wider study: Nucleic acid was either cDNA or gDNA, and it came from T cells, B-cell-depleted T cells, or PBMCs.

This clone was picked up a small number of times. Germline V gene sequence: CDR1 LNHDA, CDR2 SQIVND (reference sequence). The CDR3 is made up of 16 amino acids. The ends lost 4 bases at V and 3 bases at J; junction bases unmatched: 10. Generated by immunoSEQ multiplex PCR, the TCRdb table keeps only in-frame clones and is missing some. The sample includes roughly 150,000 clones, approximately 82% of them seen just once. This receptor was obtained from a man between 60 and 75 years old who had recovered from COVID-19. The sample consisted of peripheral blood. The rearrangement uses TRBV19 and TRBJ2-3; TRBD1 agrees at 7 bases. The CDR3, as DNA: TGTGCCAGTAGTACCGCCCGACAGGGTATTACAGATACGCAGTATTTT. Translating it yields CASSTARQGITDTQYF.